What follows are 26 T cell receptor beta chains derived from one specimen sequenced in a study of OX40 agonist ivuxolimab in advanced cancers. TCRdb's table, derived via immunoSEQ multiplex PCR, lists solely in-frame clones and lacks some. The sample yields around 80,000 clones, about 88% seen once. This sample comprised CD4+ or CD8+ T cells sorted from blood, obtained in a trial of the OX40 agonist ivuxolimab. The receptors were sampled from an adult with an advanced solid tumor such as melanoma, head and neck, liver or kidney cancer.

CDR3 region: CASSEGGQQETQYF. In DNA form, the CDR3 reads TGTGCCAGCAGTGAAGGGGGACAGCAAGAGACCCAGTACTTC. The chain has TRBV6-1 and TRBJ2-5; 7 positions match TRBD1. V lost 1 base to trimming and J lost 2 bases; unmatched junction nucleotides: 1. The CDR3 is made up of 14 amino acids. Germline V gene data show CDR1 as MNHNS and CDR2 as SASEGT.

The V gene is TRBV12-5, the J gene TRBJ1-2; D remains ambiguous. The V end was cut by 1 base, the J end by 1 base, with 4 bases between. Germline V gene lookup returns CDR1 LGHNT and CDR2 FRNRAP. This CDR3 is built from 13 residues. The CDR3, as DNA: TGTGCTAGTGGTTTGGCCCTTAACTATGGCTACACCTTC. It encodes CASGLALNYGYTF. The entire variable domain, with the rest obtained from reference TRBV12-5 and TRBJ1-2, is as follows: DARVTQTPRHKVTEMGQEVTMRCQPILGHNTVFWYRQTMMQGLELLAYFRNRAPLDDSGMPKDRFSAEMPDATLATLKIQPSEPRDSAVYFCASGLALNYGYTFGSGTRLTVV.

The rearrangement uses TRBV11-2 and TRBJ2-6; D possibly matches TRBD1 or TRBD2 (5 bases each). With 1 base removed from V and 1 base from J, the gap between germline ends came to 5 bases. CDR1 and CDR2 (germline): SGHAT, FQNNGV. The CDR3 sequence is 15 residues long. CDR3 nucleotide sequence: TGTGCCAGCAGCTTAGGGGGGTCTGGGGCCAACGTCCTGACTTTC. This translates into CASSLGGSGANVLTF.

V and J are TRBV4-2 and TRBJ1-6, with a weak D call TRBD1 (6 bases). This CDR3 region has 15 residues. The V end lost 0 bases, the J end lost 7 bases, and 10 bases lay between the germline ends. CDR1 is LGHNA, CDR2 YNFKEQ, per germline. The CDR3 here is CASSQETGKNSPLHF. The DNA of the CDR3 is TGTGCCAGCAGCCAAGAAACAGGGAAGAATTCACCCCTCCACTTT.

The V gene is TRBV25-1, the J gene TRBJ1-1; D remains unclear. CDR1 MGHDK and CDR2 SYGVNS come from the germline V gene. The CDR3 spans 13 residues. Between the trimmed V and J ends, which lost 2 bases and 3 bases, there was a span of 7 bases. The CDR3 protein is CASSELGDTEAFF. For the CDR3, the DNA is TGTGCCAGCAGTGAACTCGGGGACACTGAAGCTTTCTTT. The full variable domain, completed using reference TRBV25-1 and TRBJ1-1, is EADIYQTPRYLVIGTGKKITLECSQTMGHDKMYWYQQDPGMELHLIHYSYGVNSTEKGDLSSESTVSRIRTEHFPLTLESARPSHTSQYLCASSELGDTEAFFGQGTRLTVV.

The rearrangement links TRBV7-2 to TRBJ2-3; D may be TRBD1 (6 bases). CDR3 length: 15 amino acids. Germline assignment: CDR1 SGHTA and CDR2 FQGNSA. Trimming shortened V by 2 bases and J by 5 bases, and 14 bases separated the two germline ends. The CDR3 DNA reads as TGTGCCAGCAGCTTAAGGCTCTCCAGGGGAGATACGCAGTATTTT. Translation gives CASSLRLSRGDTQYF.

The V gene is TRBV19, the J gene TRBJ1-4; weak D call: TRBD1 (6 bases). Per the germline V gene, CDR1 is LNHDA and CDR2 is SQIVND (reference sequence). The CDR3 runs 14 residues. Trimming took 3 bases from V and 7 from J, leaving 12 bases between them. CDR3: CASSIEAGVEKLFF. As DNA, the CDR3 is TGTGCCAGTAGTATTGAGGCAGGGGTTGAAAAACTGTTTTTT.

This clone has just a few counts. The chain is built from TRBV19 and TRBJ1-1, with D perhaps matching TRBD1 (5 bases). The CDR3 totals 13 residues. Germline CDR1 is LNHDA and CDR2 is SQIVND (reference sequence). Trimming left V 6 bases short and J 3 bases short, with 11 bases between. CDR3 protein: CASRPRQYTEAFF. The CDR3 bases are TGTGCCAGTAGACCTAGACAGTACACTGAAGCTTTCTTT. Full variable domain (outside the CDR3, taken from reference TRBV19 and TRBJ1-1): DGGITQSPKYLFRKEGQNVTLSCEQNLNHDAMYWYRQDPGQGLRLIYYSQIVNDFQKGDIAEGYSVSREKKESFPLTVTSAQKNPTAFYLCASRPRQYTEAFFGQGTRLTVV.

This sequence joins TRBV7-2 and TRBJ2-1, with D tentatively TRBD1 (5 bases). Per germline, CDR1 SGHTA and CDR2 FQGNSA. The CDR3 has 15 residues. V was cut by 4 bases and J by 8 bases, with 18 bases left in between. CDR3 region: CASSSQGSILHEQFF. In DNA form, the CDR3 reads TGTGCCAGCAGCTCTCAGGGTAGTATCTTGCATGAGCAGTTCTTC.

The J gene is TRBJ1-1, the V gene TRBV19; D unresolved. V lost 6 bases and J lost 1, with 9 bases in between. The CDR3 sequence is 13 residues long. Germline V gene sequence: CDR1 LNHDA, CDR2 SQIVND (reference sequence). CDR3 coding DNA: TGTGCCAGTAGCCAGCAAGCGAACACTGAAGCTTTCTTT. Protein: CASSQQANTEAFF.

The rearrangement joins TRBV5-4 to TRBJ1-4, with D unresolved. The CDR3 is 14 residues long. Looked up from germline, CDR1 is SGHNT and CDR2 is YYREEE (reference sequence). V was shortened by 0 bases and J by 1 base, with 4 bases between the two germline ends. The CDR3 here is CASSLAGTNEKLFF. The CDR3 DNA reads as TGTGCCAGCAGCTTGGCCGGAACTAATGAAAAACTGTTTTTT.

V gene TRBV5-1 combines with J gene TRBJ1-2; D is ambiguous. Looked up from germline, CDR1 is SGHRS and CDR2 is YFSETQ. This CDR3 region has 15 residues. Trimming took 7 bases from V and 8 from J, leaving 24 bases between them. The CDR3 DNA reads as TGCGCCAGCGGGGAAGGTTCGGACGGTCGCTGGGGCTACACCTTC. This sequence encodes CASGEGSDGRWGYTF. Full variable domain (outside the CDR3, taken from reference TRBV5-1 and TRBJ1-2): KAGVTQTPRYLIKTRGQQVTLSCSPISGHRSVSWYQQTPGQGLQFLFEYFSETQRNKGNFPGRFSGRQFSNSRSEMNVSTLELGDSALYLCASGEGSDGRWGYTFGSGTRLTVV.

The rearrangement links TRBV5-4 to TRBJ2-2; 7 bases line up with TRBD2. CDR1 and CDR2 from the germline V gene are SGHNT and YYREEE (reference sequence). V dropped 1 base and J dropped 0; count of bases not matched to a gene: 3. CDR3 size: 16 residues. In DNA, the CDR3 is TGTGCCAGCAGCTTGAGAAGCGGGGCGAACACCGGGGAGCTGTTTTTT. Encoded protein: CASSLRSGANTGELFF.

This chain joins TRBV5-1 and TRBJ1-1, with TRBD1 as a possible D gene (5 bases). The CDR3 consists of 15 residues. V lost 4 bases and J 1 base, leaving 14 bases between the germline ends. Germline values: CDR1 SGHRS, CDR2 YFSETQ. CDR3 amino acids: CASSQEQVTNTEAFF. CDR3 coding DNA: TGCGCCAGCAGCCAAGAACAGGTAACGAACACTGAAGCTTTCTTT.

The chain has TRBV5-6 and TRBJ2-5, with a weak D call TRBD2 (6 bases). Trimming cost V 4 bases and J 4 bases, with 23 bases left between them. The CDR3 covers 17 residues. Germline V CDR1 and CDR2: SGHDT, YYEEEE. The CDR3 DNA sequence: TGTGCCAGCAGCCCTCCGCTGGGTTCTAGCGTCGGAGAGACCCAGTACTTC. It encodes CASSPPLGSSVGETQYF.

The chain carries TRBV5-5 and TRBJ2-2, with D possibly being TRBD2 (6 bases). The germline V gene has CDR1 SGHKS and CDR2 YYEKEE (reference sequence). This CDR3 has 16 amino acids. The V gene lost 4 bases and the J gene lost 2 bases, with 15 bases spanning the gap. The CDR3 DNA is TGTGCCAGCAGCCCGCGCGGCGGGGCTAACACCGGGGAGCTGTTTTTT. Translation gives CASSPRGGANTGELFF. The full variable domain, in which reference TRBV5-5 and TRBJ2-2 provide the parts outside the CDR3, is DAGVTQSPTHLIKTRGQQVTLRCSPISGHKSVSWYQQVLGQGPQFIFQYYEKEERGRGNFPDRFSARQFPNYSSELNVNALLLGDSALYLCASSPRGGANTGELFFGEGSRLTVL.

V and J are TRBV5-1 and TRBJ1-3, with D maybe TRBD1 (5 bases). There are 16 residues in the CDR3. V was clipped by 0 bases and J by 0 bases, with 10 bases between them. Germline-derived CDR1 and CDR2 are SGHRS and YFSETQ. CDR3 in amino acids: CASSLALGGSGNTIYF. The CDR3 bases are TGCGCCAGCAGCTTGGCCCTGGGGGGCTCTGGAAACACCATATATTTT.

This clone was picked up one time. The rearrangement links TRBV7-8 to TRBJ2-3; D is possibly TRBD1 or TRBD2 (5 bases each). The germline gives CDR1 SGHVS, CDR2 FQNEAQ. V lost 3 bases, J lost 1 base, and 14 bases lay in between. The CDR3 covers 16 residues. The CDR3 coding sequence is TGTGCCAGCAGCTTGGTTTCGGGGCTTGGCACAGATACGCAGTATTTT. Translated: CASSLVSGLGTDTQYF. The full variable domain, rest sourced from reference TRBV7-8 and TRBJ2-3, is GAGVSQSPRYKVAKRGQDVALRCDPISGHVSLFWYQQALGQGPEFLTYFQNEAQLDKSGLPSDRFFAERPEGSVSTLKIQRTQQEDSAVYLCASSLVSGLGTDTQYFGPGTRLTVL.

The genes are TRBV6-1 and TRBJ2-1, with TRBD1 matching over 7 bases. Germline V gives CDR1 MNHNS, CDR2 SASEGT. The V segment lost 5 bases and the J segment 3 bases; nucleotides outside the gene matches: 4. The CDR3 is made up of 14 amino acids. The CDR3 protein is CASSLDRDYNEQFF. The CDR3 DNA reads TGTGCCAGCAGTTTAGACAGGGACTACAATGAGCAGTTCTTC.

The chain employs TRBV5-1 and TRBJ1-2; 9 bases are a match to TRBD1. The CDR3 is 15 amino acids. Germline V gene lookup returns CDR1 SGHRS and CDR2 YFSETQ. Trimming took 4 bases from V and 7 from J; bases not matched to a gene: 11. The CDR3 region has the DNA TGCGCCAGCAGCCCAGTAAACAGGGGGCGCTCTGGCTACACCTTC. Protein: CASSPVNRGRSGYTF.

The rearrangement links TRBV6-1 to TRBJ1-5; maybe TRBD1 (5 bases). Looked up from germline, CDR1 is MNHNS and CDR2 is SASEGT. Trimming removed 8 bases from V and 0 bases from J, with 11 bases in between. The CDR3 length is 14 residues. The DNA for the CDR3 is TGTGCCAGCGCGGGGGGAAATAGCAATCAGCCCCAGCATTTT. Its translation: CASAGGNSNQPQHF.

V is TRBV7-6 and J is TRBJ2-6; tentative D call: TRBD2 (5 bases). In germline, CDR1 is SGHVS, CDR2 FNYEAQ. V gave up 1 base and J gave up 0 bases, with 7 bases separating them. The CDR3 is 16 residues long. The CDR3: CASSLVGGSGANVLTF. CDR3 DNA: TGTGCCAGCAGCTTAGTAGGAGGCTCTGGGGCCAACGTCCTGACTTTC.

This chain joins TRBV4-3 and TRBJ1-3, with no clear D. Germline V gives CDR1 LGHNA, CDR2 YSLEER. V was pared by 1 base and J by 0 bases, with 7 bases between. The CDR3 covers 15 residues. The CDR3 coding sequence is TGCGCCAGCAGCCAAGTTGCAGACTCTGGAAACACCATATATTTT. Encoded protein: CASSQVADSGNTIYF.

The J gene is TRBJ2-3, the V gene TRBV11-2; TRBD2 matches 9 bases. The CDR3 extends over 14 amino acids. Germline CDR1 is SGHAT and CDR2 is FQNNGV. J was trimmed by 3 bases and V by 5 bases; bases with no gene match: 3. This chain's CDR3 is CASSQSGGTDTQYF. DNA for the CDR3: TGTGCCAGCAGCCAGAGCGGGGGGACAGATACGCAGTATTTT.

This sequence joins TRBV4-1 and TRBJ2-1; D gene uncertain. Germline-derived CDR1 and CDR2 are MGHRA and YSYEKL. This CDR3 has 17 residues. Trimming took off 1 base at V and 8 bases at J, with 21 bases between the two ends. The CDR3 sequence: CASSQVRRGVKIYEQFF. As DNA, the CDR3 is TGCGCCAGCAGCCAAGTCCGCCGTGGGGTAAAGATCTATGAGCAGTTCTTC.

The V call is TRBV5-4, the J call TRBJ2-7; D may be TRBD1 (6 bases). Germline V gives CDR1 SGHNT, CDR2 YYREEE (reference sequence). Trimming took off 7 bases at V and 2 bases at J, with 19 bases between the two ends. This CDR3 is built from 15 residues. In nucleotides, the CDR3 is TGTGCCAGCTCCCCCGGTGGACAGACGCCCTACGAGCAGTACTTC. It yields the protein CASSPGGQTPYEQYF.